Below, 15 T cell receptor beta chains from the same sample are listed, as sequenced in a study of T cells after yellow fever vaccination. MiXCR, run by TCRdb on the 5' RACE reads, gives a single entry per CDR3 protein. The sample records some 110,000 distinct CDR3 sequences, around 8% being singletons. The material sequenced was CD8+ T cells sorted from PBMCs, taken 45 days after the yellow fever booster vaccination. The receptors here all came from a man under 40 who received the YFV17D yellow fever vaccine.

This clonotype was recorded many times. CDR3 loop: CATSDSLAGGQYF. The CDR3 DNA sequence: TGTGCCACCAGTGATTCGTTAGCGGGAGGGCAGTATTTT. The genes are TRBV24-1 and TRBJ2-3; TRBD2 agrees at 10 bases. The trim removed 2 bases at V and 11 bases at J, leaving 3 bases unmatched. CDR3 length: 13 amino acids. The germline V gene encodes CDR1 KGHDR and CDR2 SFDVKD.

The J gene is TRBJ1-1, the V gene TRBV4-3; D call uncertain. V dropped 0 bases and J dropped 1 base, with 9 bases sitting between them. The CDR3 contains 15 residues. CDR1 and CDR2 from the germline V gene are LGHNA and YSLEER. The CDR3 sequence: CASSQEARPNTEAFF. CDR3 nucleotide sequence: TGCGCCAGCAGCCAAGAGGCCCGGCCGAACACTGAAGCTTTCTTT.

There are many counts of this clonotype. The chain carries TRBV4-3 and TRBJ2-6; a possible D gene is TRBD1 (6 bases). The ends were cut back, 1 base at V and 0 bases at J, with 13 bases in the middle. This CDR3 has 18 amino acids. CDR1 LGHNA and CDR2 YSLEER come from the germline V gene. The CDR3 DNA follows: TGCGCCAGCAGCCAAGCTTCACAGGGTACCTCTGGGGCCAACGTCCTGACTTTC. As protein: CASSQASQGTSGANVLTF.

There are many counts of this clonotype. The chain combines TRBV21-1 with TRBJ2-2; TRBD1, the D gene given by the table, was not confirmed from the DNA. TRBV21-1 is flagged as a pseudogene. This CDR3 region has 15 residues. The CDR3 region has the DNA TGTGCCAGCAGCGAGGGACAGAGTGATTCTCCCGAGCTGTTTTTT. It yields the protein CASSEGQSDSPELFF.

The sample holds many counts of this clonotype. The chain carries TRBV7-2 and TRBJ2-1; no definite D call. From germline, CDR1 is SGHTA and CDR2 FQGNSA. There are 15 residues in the CDR3. V dropped 6 bases and J dropped 6 bases, with 18 bases sitting between them. The CDR3: CASRPRAEARNEQFF. In DNA form, the CDR3 reads TGTGCCAGCAGGCCCCGAGCAGAGGCACGCAATGAGCAGTTCTTC.

The chain combines TRBV19 with TRBJ2-7; 7 bases map to TRBD1. V lost 3 bases and J lost 0; bases outside the gene matches: 2. The germline V gene encodes CDR1 LNHDA and CDR2 SQIVND (reference sequence). The CDR3 is 14 residues long. CDR3 sequence: CASSIGDSSYEQYF. CDR3 DNA: TGTGCCAGTAGTATCGGGGACAGCTCCTACGAGCAGTACTTC.

This clonotype was counted at least ten times. The V call is TRBV5-6, the J call TRBJ1-5; D is ambiguous. Germline assignment: CDR1 SGHDT and CDR2 YYEEEE. The ends were cut back, 4 bases at V and 0 bases at J, with 8 bases in the middle. This CDR3 comprises 14 residues. CDR3 DNA: TGTGCCAGCAGCCTGCGCGGTAGCAATCAGCCCCAGCATTTT. It specifies CASSLRGSNQPQHF. Full variable domain (outside the CDR3, taken from reference TRBV5-6 and TRBJ1-5): DAGVTQSPTHLIKTRGQQVTLRCSPKSGHDTVSWYQQALGQGPQFIFQYYEEEERQRGNFPDRFSGHQFPNYSSELNVNALLLGDSALYLCASSLRGSNQPQHFGDGTRLSIL.

The table lists this clonotype with many counts. The genes are TRBV18 and TRBJ2-7; D is tentatively TRBD1 or TRBD2 (5 bases each). Germline V gene data show CDR1 as KGHSH and CDR2 as LQKENI. This CDR3 contains 12 residues. V lost 2 bases and J lost 6, with 8 bases in between. CDR3 sequence reads: CASSPGGVEQYF. The CDR3 DNA is TGTGCCAGCTCACCAGGGGGTGTCGAGCAGTACTTC.

Turning to this clonotype: A read error may be the cause here, since a much bigger clone is one base away. This rearrangement joins TRBV6-2 or TRBV6-3 to TRBJ2-7; 7 nucleotides match TRBD2. From germline, CDR1 is MNHEY and CDR2 SVGEGT. The CDR3 spans 17 residues. V lost 2 bases, J lost 3 bases, and 13 bases stayed unmatched. CDR3 coding DNA: TGTGCCAGCAGTTACACCTATGAGGGGACTACGATCTACGAGCAGTACTTC. Protein sequence: CASSYTYEGTTIYEQYF.

The J gene is TRBJ2-7, the V gene TRBV14, with D unresolved. V was clipped by 1 base and J by 6 bases, with 10 bases between them. Per germline, CDR1 SGHDN and CDR2 FVKESK. The CDR3 totals 13 residues. The CDR3 here is CASSQATYFEQYF. The CDR3 DNA reads as TGTGCCAGCAGCCAAGCTACATATTTCGAGCAGTACTTC. Full variable domain (rest looked up from reference TRBV14 and TRBJ2-7): EAGVTQFPSHSVIEKGQTVTLRCDPISGHDNLYWYRRVMGKEIKFLLHFVKESKQDESGMPNNRFLAERTGGTYSTLKVQPAELEDSGVYFCASSQATYFEQYFGPGTRLTVT.

This chain uses TRBV14 with TRBJ2-1, with TRBD2 matching over 9 bases. Losses at the gene ends were 2 bases for V and 1 base for J; bases not matched to a gene: 12. CDR3 length: 19 amino acids. Germline V gene lookup returns CDR1 SGHDN and CDR2 FVKESK. The CDR3 here is CASSQSPSGIFRSYNEQFF. DNA of the CDR3: TGTGCCAGCAGCCAATCTCCTAGCGGGATTTTCAGGTCCTACAATGAGCAGTTCTTC.

This clonotype showed up many times. The chain combines TRBV11-2 with TRBJ2-5; D is unresolved. Germline lookup yields CDR1 SGHAT and CDR2 FQNNGV. V was clipped by 7 bases and J by 5 bases, with 14 bases between them. CDR3 length: 13 residues. CDR3 protein: CASTAPGSETQYF. The CDR3 nucleotides are TGTGCCAGCACCGCCCCAGGTTCCGAGACCCAGTACTTC.

There are a few counts of this clonotype. The chain uses TRBV4-2 and TRBJ2-2; D is ambiguous. Trimming removed 4 bases from V and 3 bases from J, with 18 bases in between. Germline-derived CDR1 and CDR2 are LGHNA and YNFKEQ. The CDR3 is 17 amino acids. CDR3 protein: CASSPGGQNYYTGELFF. CDR3 coding DNA: TGTGCCAGCAGCCCCGGTGGGCAGAACTATTACACCGGGGAGCTGTTTTTT.

This clonotype has at least ten counts. The chain carries TRBV29-1 and TRBJ1-1; possibly TRBD1 for D (5 bases). Germline-derived CDR1 and CDR2 are SQVTM and ANQGSEA. V lost 7 bases and J lost 10, with 16 bases in between. This CDR3 spans 11 amino acids. The chain's CDR3 is CSAARGVGAFF. The CDR3 bases are TGCAGCGCCGCCAGAGGGGTCGGAGCTTTCTTT.

V is TRBV18 and J is TRBJ2-1; 7 nucleotides line up with TRBD1. The CDR3 consists of 16 residues. From germline, CDR1 is KGHSH and CDR2 LQKENI. V was pared by 8 bases and J by 0 bases, with 10 bases of the junction left unmatched. This CDR3 reads CASEGQGQSSYNEQFF. CDR3 in DNA: TGTGCCAGCGAGGGGCAGGGACAGAGCTCCTACAATGAGCAGTTCTTC.